This TCR beta chain was documented in a study of blood T cells in healthy people across ages (dated by TCRdb to between 2015 and 2016). In the study overall: In model experiments, template switching captured about one uniquely barcoded TCR beta cDNA molecule for every two T cells. Using deep sequencing normalized with unique cDNA molecular identifiers, the study measured how TCR beta repertoire diversity changes with age. The donors were divided into four age groups: young (average roughly 15 years), middle-aged (about 41), aged (approximately 62) and long-lived (roughly 82). To avoid experimental bias, donors of different ages were distributed randomly across sequencing lanes. Using the same blood draw, the study looked at two additional independent replicas of 1 million unique cDNA reads for two donors, one aged 18 to 30 and the other aged 80 or older.

Donors were 30 to 45 systemically healthy Caucasian individuals from Russia aged about 6 to 100 years. Each donor gave about 9.7 milliliters of peripheral blood, drawn into EDTA-treated Vacutainer tubes. Ficoll-Paque density-gradient centrifugation was used to isolate PBMCs, with at least 6.5 million per sample. Total RNA was extracted from PBMCs with Trizol reagent, with at least 5 micrograms obtained per sample. Naive CD45RAhigh/CD27high T cell percentages were measured by flow cytometry on a PBMC aliquot from every donor. The CDR3 runs 15 residues from the cysteine to the phenylalanine. Here the CDR3 DNA is all that survives: 45 bases in frame from base 1. From the germline V gene (reference sequence), CDR1 is DFQATT and CDR2 is SNEGSKA. V is reduced by 5 bases and J by 11 bases, leaving a spacing of 27 bases between them. Broader findings and caveats from the paper: Bulk unsorted PBMC profiling prevented conclusive comparison of naive and antigen-experienced compartments. There was a strong correlation between observed TCR beta diversity and the percentage of naive T cells measured by flow cytometry. Because the CMV infection status of the donors was unknown, age-related changes in expanded clonotypes may potentially have been confounded. Observed TCR beta diversity per million T cells fell roughly linearly with age, and a significant reduction was already apparent by age roughly 41. The long-lived group showed more naive CD4+ T cells, fewer expanded clones and increased TCR diversity than the aged group, suggesting age selection. Estimates of total diversity from one million sequenced T cells were regarded as lower bounds and underestimates.

Turning to this clonotype: Its specific antigen is unknown. No much larger clonotype is one base removed from it; base qualities were not supplied.

Libraries were made using 5' RACE. The instrument was an Illumina HiSeq 2500. A second PCR of roughly 6 to 11 cycles was run with a J-beta primer mix and a sample-barcoded 5' primer. A unique molecular identifier was introduced onto each TCR beta cDNA molecule by a template-switch 5' adaptor carrying 12 random nucleotides. At least 2.5 million CDR3-containing paired-end reads were obtained from each sample. The Mint cDNA synthesis kit, primed by a TRBC-specific oligonucleotide, was used to synthesize first-strand cDNA from all RNA. All cDNA was treated with uracil-DNA glycosylase and then went through a first 18-cycle PCR with the universal primers M1SS and BC2_uni_R. Regarding the original processing steps: Each sample was normalized by randomly selecting 1 million high-quality reads, each carrying a distinct molecular identifier. Instead of being binned into consensus sequences, reads that shared molecular identifiers were thrown out. MiTCR, run with a Q25 quality threshold and the strictest error-elimination algorithm, handled CDR3 identification, clonotype clustering and error correction. A nonparametric unseen species model with Euler transformation was used to estimate a lower bound on total TCR beta diversity. TCRdb handled the public reads itself, with Q25 trimming in fastp and clone calling in MiXCR, and kept productive beta chains. Entries are consolidated by CDR3 protein sequence, retaining the most common genes and DNA. Clone size and V and J calls follow TCRdb, not the original study. The sample has roughly 800,000 distinct CDR3 sequences on record, around half of them singletons. The biggest ten clones account for roughly 40% of the sample.

The specimen sequenced was blood. This receptor was obtained from an elderly man in good health. This chain is built from TRBV20-1 and TRBJ2-5; the best D guess is TRBD1, with 6 bases matching. The CDR3 has the sequence CSARRTEGIGREQYF. The nucleotide sequence reads TGCAGTGCTCGCCGGACAGAGGGGATTGGAAGGGAGCAGTACTTC.